This T cell receptor beta chain was sequenced during a study of T-cell reconstitution after alpha-beta-depleted transplantation in children. Study outcomes and limitations: Expanded graft clones, several hundred of them, were reportedly the source of alpha-beta T cells about two months after transplant. T-cell numbers and diversity one year post-transplant derived largely from freshly generated T cells.

During its preparation, the TCRbeta library received unique molecular identifiers. Via MiXCR, TCRdb re-called the PCR reads, giving one row per CDR3 protein. The data show around 500,000 distinct CDR3 sequences, around 23% seen once. Concerning this clonotype: Its antigen is not identified.

The CDR3 is made up of 13 amino acids. V was pared by 3 bases and J by 2 bases, with 5 bases between. The chain links TRBV12-3 or TRBV12-4 to TRBJ2-4; D gene unclear. The sequencing here drew on PBMCs, mostly from graft donor cells, taken 360 days after TCRalphabeta/CD19-depleted stem cell transplant. The sequence came from a boy under two years old who had a stem cell transplant for acute myeloid leukemia, so the T cells may come from the graft donor. As DNA, the CDR3 is TGTGCCAGCAGTTTGTCAACCAAAAACATTCAGTACTTC. This encodes CASSLSTKNIQYF.